This T cell receptor beta chain was recorded in a study of technical replicates of blood from several donors. Assay used: immunoSEQ multiplex PCR; TCRdb lists only in-frame clones, some missing. The data show some 70,000 clones, just under 95% seen once. Germline loops: CDR1 SGHVS, CDR2 FNYEAQ. This CDR3 is 16 amino acids long. The V end lost 1 base, the J end lost 3 bases, and 13 bases lay between the germline ends. The receptor comes from a human donor in good health. Sequenced sample: T cells isolated from PBMCs. This chain uses TRBV7-6 with TRBJ2-1; D perhaps matches TRBD2 (6 bases). The CDR3 nucleotides are TGTGCCAGCAGCTTAGTAGCGGTGGGCGACTACAATGAGCAGTTCTTC. This codes for CASSLVAVGDYNEQFF.